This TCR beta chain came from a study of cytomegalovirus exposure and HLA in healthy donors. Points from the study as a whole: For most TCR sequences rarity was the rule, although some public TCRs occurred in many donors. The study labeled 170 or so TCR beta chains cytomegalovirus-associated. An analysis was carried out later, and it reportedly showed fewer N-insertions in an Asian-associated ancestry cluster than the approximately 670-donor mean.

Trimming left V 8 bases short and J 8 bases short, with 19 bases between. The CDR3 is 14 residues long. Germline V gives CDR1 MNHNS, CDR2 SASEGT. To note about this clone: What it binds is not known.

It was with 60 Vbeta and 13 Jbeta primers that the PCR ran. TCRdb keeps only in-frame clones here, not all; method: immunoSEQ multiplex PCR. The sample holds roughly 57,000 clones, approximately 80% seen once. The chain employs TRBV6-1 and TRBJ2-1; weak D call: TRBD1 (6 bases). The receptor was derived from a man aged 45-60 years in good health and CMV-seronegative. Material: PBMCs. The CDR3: CASLSRGPGDEQFF. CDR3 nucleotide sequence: TGTGCCAGCCTATCCAGGGGACCCGGGGATGAGCAGTTCTTC.